The 15 T cell receptor beta chains given below trace back to one sample, sequenced in a study of blood T cell repertoires in COVID-19. This table comes from immunoSEQ multiplex PCR, and its TCRdb copy is limited to in-frame clones, with some not included. The sample contains approximately 27,000 clones, approximately 80% of which appear only once. The sample comprised peripheral blood. These receptors all stem from a human donor in a cohort sampled during active COVID-19.

This chain joins TRBV19 and TRBJ1-1; D not resolved. The CDR3 runs to 13 residues. Germline CDR1 is LNHDA and CDR2 is SQIVND (reference sequence). With 5 bases removed from V and 3 bases from J, the gap between germline ends came to 10 bases. The CDR3 bases are TGTGCCAGTAGTCGGGTGCAGTACACTGAAGCTTTCTTT. Residues: CASSRVQYTEAFF.

V gene TRBV11-2 combines with J gene TRBJ1-4; maybe TRBD1 (6 bases). CDR3 length equals 15 residues. V was shortened by 2 bases and J by 8 bases, with 15 bases between the two germline ends. Germline CDR1 reads SGHAT; CDR2 reads FQNNGV. The CDR3 spells CASSLQGNYDEKLFF. The CDR3 DNA sequence: TGTGCCAGCAGCTTACAGGGGAACTATGACGAAAAACTGTTTTTT.

The chain links TRBV5-5 to TRBJ2-1, with 9 bases that match TRBD1. V shed 0 bases and J 9 bases; nucleotides not matched to a gene: 1. The CDR3 runs to 13 residues. Germline V gives CDR1 SGHKS, CDR2 YYEKEE (reference sequence). Here the CDR3 reads CASSLEGQGEQFF. The CDR3 coding sequence is TGTGCCAGCAGCTTGGAGGGACAGGGTGAGCAGTTCTTC.

The chain combines TRBV11-2 with TRBJ2-7; possibly TRBD1 for D (6 bases). The CDR3 extends over 15 amino acids. V was shortened by 5 bases and J by 7 bases, with 21 bases between the two germline ends. From germline, CDR1 is SGHAT and CDR2 FQNNGV. CDR3 loop: CASSHRGGQTGEQYF. The DNA for the CDR3 is TGTGCCAGCAGCCATAGAGGGGGTCAGACGGGGGAGCAGTACTTC. Drawing the rest from reference TRBV11-2 and TRBJ2-7, the complete variable domain is EAGVAQSPRYKIIEKRQSVAFWCNPISGHATLYWYQQILGQGPKLLIQFQNNGVVDDSQLPKDRFSAERLKGVDSTLKIQPAKLEDSAVYLCASSHRGGQTGEQYFGPGTRLTVT.

The chain recombines TRBV7-9 with TRBJ2-7; TRBD1 matches 8 bases. J lost 5 bases, V lost 3 bases, and 12 bases had no gene match. The CDR3 is 16 amino acids. Germline values: CDR1 SEHNR, CDR2 FQNEAQ (reference sequence). Here the CDR3 DNA reads TGTGCCAGCAGCTTGTCGGGACAGGTGTCCGGGGACGAGCAGTACTTC. It translates to CASSLSGQVSGDEQYF. Filled out from reference TRBV7-9 and TRBJ2-7, the complete variable domain reads DTGVSQNPRHKITKRGQNVTFRCDPISEHNRLYWYRQTLGQGPEFLTYFQNEAQLEKSRLLSDRFSAERPKGSFSTLEIQRTEQGDSAMYLCASSLSGQVSGDEQYFGPGTRLTVT.

CDR3 coding DNA: TGTGCCAGCAGCCAAGCGAGCTACGAGCAGTACTTC. Translation: CASSQASYEQYF. The chain is built from TRBV28 and TRBJ2-7, with no clear D. CDR1 is MDHEN and CDR2 is SYDVKM in the germline V gene. This CDR3 is built from 12 residues. V shed 6 bases and J shed 3 bases, with 9 bases lying between them.

The V call is TRBV21-1, the J call TRBJ2-5; the table calls TRBD2, which could not be checked here. TRBV21-1 is a documented pseudogene. The CDR3 is 18 amino acids. The CDR3 protein is CASSKNSPTSGVVETQYF. As DNA, the CDR3 is TGTGCCAGCAGCAAAAATTCCCCGACTAGCGGGGTGGTGGAGACCCAGTACTTC.

The rearrangement joins TRBV7-9 to TRBJ2-7; TRBD2 agrees at 12 bases. This CDR3 is built from 16 residues. Germline assignment: CDR1 SEHNR and CDR2 FQNEAQ (reference sequence). V gave up 1 base and J gave up 3 bases; unmatched junction bases: 4. The CDR3 DNA follows: TGTGCCAGCAGCTTAGGGACTAGCGGGGATTTCTACGAGCAGTACTTC. Translation: CASSLGTSGDFYEQYF.

This chain connects TRBV27 to TRBJ2-2; TRBD1 agrees at 8 bases. Germline lookup yields CDR1 MNHEY and CDR2 SMNVEV (reference sequence). V was pared by 3 bases and J by 6 bases, with 12 bases of the junction left unmatched. The CDR3 sequence is 17 residues long. The CDR3 loop is CASSLGLQGADSGELFF. CDR3 sequence (DNA): TGTGCCAGCAGTTTGGGCCTCCAGGGGGCTGACTCCGGGGAGCTGTTTTTT.

The gene calls are TRBV5-1 and TRBJ2-2, with 15 nucleotides matching TRBD2. Germline V gives CDR1 SGHRS, CDR2 YFSETQ. With V trimmed by 4 bases and J by 7 bases, 8 bases remained unmatched. The CDR3 runs 17 residues. Written as DNA, the CDR3 is TGCGCCAGCAGCAGCAGGACTAGCGGGGGGGCCGTCGGGGAGCTGTTTTTT. Residues: CASSSRTSGGAVGELFF.

The V call is TRBV28, the J call TRBJ1-2; possibly TRBD1 for D (5 bases). Germline assignment: CDR1 MDHEN and CDR2 SYDVKM. Trimming removed 4 bases from V and 8 bases from J, with 14 bases in between. There are 13 residues in the CDR3. The CDR3 loop is CASSWQGLLGYTF. The CDR3 DNA sequence: TGTGCCAGCAGTTGGCAGGGTCTTCTGGGCTACACCTTC.

The V and J genes are TRBV28 and TRBJ1-2; D is unclear. The germline gives CDR1 MDHEN, CDR2 SYDVKM. There are 11 residues in the CDR3. V was clipped by 4 bases and J by 9 bases, with 9 bases between them. The DNA for the CDR3 is TGTGCCAGCAGTTCACGACTGCGCTACACCTTC. It specifies CASSSRLRYTF.

The chain joins TRBV3-1 (or the pseudogene TRBV3-2) to TRBJ2-5; 7 bases line up with TRBD2. V lost 1 base and J lost 5; bases outside the gene matches: 7. This CDR3 contains 15 residues. Germline values: CDR1 LGHDT, CDR2 YNNKEL (reference sequence). The CDR3 protein is CASSQVRLAGETQYF. The CDR3 nucleotides are TGTGCCAGCAGCCAAGTTAGACTAGCCGGGGAGACCCAGTACTTC.

J is TRBJ1-1 and V is TRBV6-1; a possible D gene is TRBD1 (5 bases). Trimming stripped 2 bases from V and 4 bases from J, with 14 bases between. There are 15 residues in the CDR3. The germline V gene encodes CDR1 MNHNS and CDR2 SASEGT. CDR3 sequence (DNA): TGTGCCAGCAGTGAACACGGGCCCAGGGCCACTGAAGCTTTCTTT. Amino acid sequence: CASSEHGPRATEAFF.

The gene calls are TRBV2 and TRBJ2-7; maybe TRBD2 (5 bases). There are 14 residues in the CDR3. The germline gives CDR1 SNHLY, CDR2 FYNNEI. Trimming took off 8 bases at V and 2 bases at J, with 16 bases between the two ends. As DNA, the CDR3 is TGTGCCAGCCAGACAACAACCGGGGCCTACGAGCAGTACTTC. It encodes CASQTTTGAYEQYF.